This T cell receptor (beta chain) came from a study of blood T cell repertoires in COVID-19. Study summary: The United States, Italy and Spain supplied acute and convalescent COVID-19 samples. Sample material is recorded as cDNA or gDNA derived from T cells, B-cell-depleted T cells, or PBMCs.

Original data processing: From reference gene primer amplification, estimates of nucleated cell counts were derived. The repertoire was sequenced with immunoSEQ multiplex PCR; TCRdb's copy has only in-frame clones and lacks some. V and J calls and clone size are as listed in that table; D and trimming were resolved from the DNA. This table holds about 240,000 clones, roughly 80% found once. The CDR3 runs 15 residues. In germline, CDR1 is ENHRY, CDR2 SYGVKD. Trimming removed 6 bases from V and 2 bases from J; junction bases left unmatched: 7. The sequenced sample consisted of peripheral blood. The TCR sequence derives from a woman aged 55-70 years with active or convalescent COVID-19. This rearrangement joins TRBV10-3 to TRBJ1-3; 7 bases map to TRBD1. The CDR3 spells CAISVRDSTGNTIYF. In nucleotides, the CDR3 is TGTGCCATCAGCGTCCGGGACAGCACTGGAAACACCATATATTTT.